The 26 T cell receptor beta chains given below trace back to one sample, sequenced in a study of graft-versus-host responses after intestinal transplantation. Assay used: immunoSEQ multiplex PCR; TCRdb lists only in-frame clones, some missing. Here the sample spans fewer than 70,000 clones, 80% to 95% being singletons. The sequencing used bone marrow, collected 700 to 850 days after intestinal transplantation. These receptors were obtained from a human patient who received an intestinal transplant, so some T cells may come from the graft donor.

The chain is built from TRBV6-5 and TRBJ2-1, with D unclear. The length of the CDR3 is 13 residues. Germline V gene data show CDR1 as MNHEY and CDR2 as SVGAGI. V lost 5 bases and J 1 base, leaving 6 bases between the germline ends. CDR3: CASSPVSYNEQFF. The CDR3 DNA follows: TGTGCCAGCAGTCCAGTTTCCTACAATGAGCAGTTCTTC.

The rearrangement links TRBV6-5 to TRBJ2-5, with unresolved D. V lost 2 bases to trimming and J lost 1 base, with 2 bases between them. Germline-derived CDR1 and CDR2 are MNHEY and SVGAGI. CDR3 length: 12 amino acids. In nucleotides, the CDR3 is TGTGCCAGCAGTTACGGCCAAGAGACCCAGTACTTC. Its protein is CASSYGQETQYF.

This clone was seen only once. This chain joins TRBV13 and TRBJ2-3; 11 bases match TRBD1. Germline values: CDR1 PRHDT, CDR2 FYEKMQ (reference sequence). V was clipped by 4 bases and J by 0 bases; unmatched bases: 3. This CDR3 is built from 16 residues. The chain's CDR3 is CASSSGDRGSTDTQYF. CDR3 nucleotide sequence: TGTGCCAGCAGCTCCGGGGACAGGGGGAGCACAGATACGCAGTATTTT. Using reference TRBV13 and TRBJ2-3 for the parts outside the CDR3, the full variable domain is AAGVIQSPRHLIKEKRETATLKCYPIPRHDTVYWYQQGPGQDPQFLISFYEKMQSDKGSIPDRFSAQQFSDYHSELNMSSLELGDSALYFCASSSGDRGSTDTQYFGPGTRLTVL.

The chain recombines TRBV19 with TRBJ2-3, with D uncertain. Germline lookup yields CDR1 LNHDA and CDR2 SQIVND (reference sequence). CDR3 length: 16 residues. The V and J ends lost 4 bases and 4 bases respectively, with 18 bases between them. Here the CDR3 reads CASSTLSEGRADTQYF. CDR3 sequence (DNA): TGTGCCAGTAGTACATTGAGCGAAGGACGTGCAGATACGCAGTATTTT.

The J gene is TRBJ1-2, the V gene TRBV7-2, with D perhaps TRBD1 (5 bases). V was trimmed by 3 bases and J by 4 bases, leaving 15 bases between them. Germline lookup yields CDR1 SGHTA and CDR2 FQGNSA. CDR3 length equals 15 residues. The CDR3: CASSFGGRKVYGYTF. CDR3 in DNA: TGTGCCAGCAGCTTCGGGGGACGGAAGGTCTATGGCTACACCTTC. Complete variable domain (other parts from reference TRBV7-2 and TRBJ1-2): GAGVSQSPSNKVTEKGKDVELRCDPISGHTALYWYRQSLGQGLEFLIYFQGNSAPDKSGLPSDRFSAERTGGSVSTLTIQRTQQEDSAVYLCASSFGGRKVYGYTFGSGTRLTVV.

CDR3 DNA: TGTGCCAGCAGTTACACAGGGGGAGCTGGAAACACCATATATTTT. Its translation is CASSYTGGAGNTIYF. The chain joins TRBV6-6 to TRBJ1-3, with TRBD1 identical over 8 bases. Trimming removed 2 bases from V and 2 bases from J; junction bases left unmatched: 2. CDR1 MNHNY and CDR2 SVGAGI come from the germline V gene (reference sequence). This CDR3 region has 15 residues.

The chain couples TRBV2 to TRBJ2-2; a weak D match, TRBD2 (6 bases). V lost 4 bases, J lost 4 bases, and 13 bases lay in between. CDR1 and CDR2 from the germline V gene are SNHLY and FYNNEI. The CDR3 runs to 15 residues. The CDR3 reads CASSVGGASTGELFF. The CDR3 DNA follows: TGTGCCAGCAGTGTGGGCGGGGCGTCCACCGGGGAGCTGTTTTTT.

The chain employs TRBV6-5 and TRBJ2-5; TRBD1 agrees at 7 bases. V trimming: 0 bases; J trimming: 6 bases; junction bases outside the gene matches: 4. Germline-derived CDR1 and CDR2 are MNHEY and SVGAGI. This CDR3 spans 14 amino acids. This chain's CDR3 is CASSYSGGLQTQYF. The CDR3 DNA follows: TGTGCCAGCAGTTACTCAGGGGGCCTACAGACCCAGTACTTC.

The chain links TRBV9 to TRBJ2-1; TRBD2 agrees at 8 bases. Trimming cost V 0 bases and J 4 bases; bases outside gene matches: 9. The CDR3 length is 17 residues. Germline assignment: CDR1 SGDLS and CDR2 YYNGEE. CDR3 sequence reads: CASSVGAGAMGYNEQFF. The CDR3 DNA reads as TGTGCCAGCAGCGTAGGAGCGGGAGCCATGGGATACAATGAGCAGTTCTTC. Full variable domain (missing parts from reference TRBV9 and TRBJ2-1): DSGVTQTPKHLITATGQRVTLRCSPRSGDLSVYWYQQSLDQGLQFLIQYYNGEERAKGNILERFSAQQFPDLHSELNLSSLELGDSALYFCASSVGAGAMGYNEQFFGPGTRLTVL.

This rearrangement joins TRBV18 to TRBJ1-1; TRBD1 agrees at 7 bases. Per germline, CDR1 KGHSH and CDR2 LQKENI. This CDR3 has 14 residues. V trimming: 5 bases; J trimming: 2 bases; junction bases outside the gene matches: 5. In nucleotides, the CDR3 is TGTGCCAGCTCATCCGGGACAGAAAACACTGAAGCTTTCTTT. Protein sequence: CASSSGTENTEAFF.

The table lists this clone with a few counts. The rearrangement joins TRBV7-9 to TRBJ2-7; D not certain. CDR1 is SEHNR, CDR2 FQNEAQ, per germline (reference sequence). This CDR3 spans 12 amino acids. V lost 5 bases, J lost 7 bases, and 12 bases lay in between. This CDR3 is CASSPPREEQYF. The DNA of the CDR3 is TGTGCCAGCAGCCCTCCTAGGGAAGAGCAGTACTTC.

V is TRBV5-1 and J is TRBJ2-7; possibly TRBD1 for D (6 bases). This CDR3 is built from 14 residues. In germline, CDR1 is SGHRS, CDR2 YFSETQ. Trimming stripped 4 bases from V and 0 bases from J, with 11 bases between. CDR3 region: CASSPGQYSYEQYF. CDR3 DNA sequence: TGCGCCAGCAGCCCCGGACAGTACTCCTACGAGCAGTACTTC.

The chain couples TRBV7-7 to TRBJ2-5, with D possibly being TRBD2 (5 bases). The germline V and J ends were trimmed by 8 bases and 5 bases, with 15 bases remaining between them. Germline CDR1 SSHAT, CDR2 FNYEAQ (reference sequence). The CDR3 is 13 amino acids. The CDR3, as DNA: TGTGCCAGCGGAAAATCACTAGATGAGACCCAGTACTTC. This translates into CASGKSLDETQYF.

Remarks on this clone: At one of its ends the junction is not consistent with the germline gene, which may arise from a read error. V gene TRBV6-5 combines with J gene TRBJ1-2; no firm D call. The V gene's germline CDR1 is MNHEY and CDR2 SVGAGI. The CDR3 loop spans 13 amino acids. The CDR3 is CASCYSTNYGYTF. The CDR3 DNA is TGTGCCAGCTGTTACAGTACTAACTATGGCTACACCTTC.

The chain has TRBV27 and TRBJ2-7; D possibly corresponds to TRBD1 (5 bases). Germline CDR1 reads MNHEY; CDR2 reads SMNVEV (reference sequence). This CDR3 has 13 residues. Deletions cut 5 bases from V and 3 bases from J, with 11 bases between. CDR3 residues: CASSVLDSYEQYF. DNA for the CDR3: TGTGCCAGCAGTGTACTCGACAGCTACGAGCAGTACTTC.

The rearrangement links TRBV9 to TRBJ2-3; the match to TRBD1 covers 7 bases. V shed 4 bases, J shed 4 bases, and the junction held 3 bases outside the gene matches. The CDR3 length is 13 residues. Per the germline V gene, CDR1 is SGDLS and CDR2 is YYNGEE. The CDR3 protein is CASSSQGADTQYF. The CDR3 nucleotides read TGTGCCAGCAGCTCCCAGGGGGCAGATACGCAGTATTTT.

This clone was observed a single time. The rearrangement uses TRBV5-1 and TRBJ2-5; no clear D. CDR3 size: 15 residues. Germline lookup yields CDR1 SGHRS and CDR2 YFSETQ. Trimming removed 3 bases at V and 5 bases at J, with 17 bases between. The CDR3: CASSYLVDLGETQYF. The CDR3, as DNA: TGCGCCAGCAGCTATTTAGTCGATCTTGGGGAGACCCAGTACTTC.

The gene calls are TRBV9 and TRBJ2-1; TRBD2 agrees at 9 bases. CDR1 and CDR2 from the germline V gene are SGDLS and YYNGEE. The J segment lost 9 bases and the V segment lost 0 bases, leaving 4 bases of the junction unmatched. CDR3 size: 14 residues. CDR3 nucleotides: TGTGCCAGCAGCGTAGTGACTAGCGGAGGTGAGCAGTTCTTC. Its translation: CASSVVTSGGEQFF.

This clone has more than one count but fewer than ten. The chain recombines TRBV7-9 with TRBJ2-3; the D is unclear. Germline CDR1 SEHNR, CDR2 FQNEAQ (reference sequence). The CDR3 sequence is 14 residues long. V lost 5 bases and J 3 bases, leaving 12 bases between the germline ends. The CDR3 region is CASSPILGTDTQYF. The CDR3 DNA sequence: TGTGCCAGCAGCCCCATTCTAGGGACAGATACGCAGTATTTT. The whole variable domain, filled in from reference TRBV7-9 and TRBJ2-3, reads DTGVSQNPRHKITKRGQNVTFRCDPISEHNRLYWYRQTLGQGPEFLTYFQNEAQLEKSRLLSDRFSAERPKGSFSTLEIQRTEQGDSAMYLCASSPILGTDTQYFGPGTRLTVL.

V gene TRBV5-4 combines with J gene TRBJ2-7; TRBD1 agrees at 8 bases. The CDR3 runs to 13 residues. J lost 6 bases, V lost 9 bases, and 11 bases had no gene match. Germline CDR1 reads SGHNT; CDR2 reads YYREEE (reference sequence). CDR3: CAINTGTGPEQYF. CDR3 in DNA: TGTGCCATTAATACCGGGACAGGCCCCGAGCAGTACTTC.

J is TRBJ1-2 and V is TRBV27; TRBD1 matches 7 bases. Germline lookup yields CDR1 MNHEY and CDR2 SMNVEV (reference sequence). The CDR3 is made up of 15 amino acids. J was trimmed by 5 bases and V by 6 bases; bases with no gene match: 12. The CDR3 loop is CASSPQGSSFYGYTF. The CDR3 coding sequence is TGTGCCAGCAGCCCACAGGGGAGTTCGTTTTATGGCTACACCTTC.

The rearrangement links TRBV6-5 to TRBJ2-2; D call uncertain. CDR1 is MNHEY, CDR2 SVGAGI, per germline. V lost 5 bases to trimming and J lost 3 bases, with 4 bases between them. The CDR3 has 12 amino acids. The DNA of the CDR3 is TGTGCCAGCAGTGAATACACCGGGGAGCTGTTTTTT. It translates to CASSEYTGELFF.

V gene TRBV7-9 combines with J gene TRBJ2-3; 12 bases map to TRBD1. Germline V CDR1 and CDR2: SEHNR, FQNEAQ (reference sequence). The CDR3 length is 18 residues. Unmatched junction bases numbered 9, after V lost 1 base and J lost 4 bases. The CDR3 sequence is CASSLEDGTGGASDTQYF. DNA of the CDR3: TGTGCCAGCAGCTTAGAGGACGGGACAGGGGGCGCCTCAGATACGCAGTATTTT. The variable domain in full, with the rest retrieved from reference TRBV7-9 and TRBJ2-3, is DTGVSQNPRHKITKRGQNVTFRCDPISEHNRLYWYRQTLGQGPEFLTYFQNEAQLEKSRLLSDRFSAERPKGSFSTLEIQRTEQGDSAMYLCASSLEDGTGGASDTQYFGPGTRLTVL.

The chain is built from TRBV6-5 and TRBJ2-7; no clear D gene. From germline, CDR1 is MNHEY and CDR2 SVGAGI. Trimming pared 0 bases from V and 3 bases from J, leaving 9 bases between. This CDR3 spans 14 amino acids. DNA for the CDR3: TGTGCCAGCAGTTACTCGCCACAGAGCTACGAGCAGTACTTC. This translates into CASSYSPQSYEQYF.

The rearrangement joins TRBV2 to TRBJ2-7; 7 positions agree with TRBD1. This CDR3 spans 15 amino acids. V dropped 4 bases and J dropped 2; count of bases not matched to a gene: 8. Germline assignment: CDR1 SNHLY and CDR2 FYNNEI. The CDR3 coding sequence is TGTGCCAGCAGTGGACTGGGACAGATCCCCTACGAGCAGTACTTC. Encoded protein: CASSGLGQIPYEQYF.

The CDR3 DNA sequence: TGCGCCAGCAAGAATGGAGGGGGACCCGCGGGCGGCTACACCTTC. Its protein is CASKNGGGPAGGYTF. The chain employs TRBV10-2 and TRBJ1-2, with a tentative D call TRBD1 (6 bases). The V and J ends lost 7 bases and 8 bases respectively, with 23 bases between them. The germline V gene has CDR1 WSHSY and CDR2 SAAADI. The CDR3 runs to 15 residues.